This T cell receptor (beta chain) was sequenced in a study of blood T cells in healthy people across ages. The study, taken as a whole, reports: PBMCs left unsorted prevented a conclusive naive versus antigen-experienced comparison.

Regarding this clonotype: Its antigen is undetermined.

It was with a sample-barcoded 5' primer and a J-beta primer mix that a second PCR of roughly 7 to 12 cycles was run. Through a template-switch adaptor with 12 random nucleotides, each cDNA molecule received a tag. All samples yielded 2.5 million or more CDR3-containing paired-end reads. Via MiXCR, TCRdb re-called the 5' RACE reads, giving one row per CDR3 protein. Of hundreds of thousands of distinct CDR3 sequences in the sample, 40% to 50% are singletons; the top ten hold around 30%. The CDR3 contains 16 residues. Trimming at V came to 2 bases and at J to 0 bases, leaving 4 bases not matched to a gene. Germline V gene lookup returns CDR1 MDHEN and CDR2 SYDVKM.

J is TRBJ1-5 and V is TRBV28, with 7 bases aligning to TRBD1. The sequence came from a man aged 80 or over in good health. The material sequenced was blood. CDR3 DNA sequence: TGTGCCAGCAGTTTACTGGGACAGTTTAGCAATCAGCCCCAGCATTTT. This sequence encodes CASSLLGQFSNQPQHF.